This T cell receptor (beta chain) was captured by sequencing in a study of vaccination and CD4 T cells after COVID-19. Treatment here: approximately 10-day PBMC culture with coronavirus spike peptide pools or control peptides (ViraFEST assay). These CD4+ T cells came from an unexposed donor, sampled before the COVID-19 pandemic (2011-2018). Wells that each held a few million PBMCs were cultured with 8 to 10 IU/ml IL-2 and around 10 ug/ml peptide pools. With respect to this clonotype: Its specificity is not known.

The length of the CDR3 is 17 residues. V was pared by 4 bases and J by 4 bases, with 19 bases between. Germline lookup yields CDR1 SSHAT and CDR2 FNYEAQ (reference sequence). The Oncomine TCR Beta short-read assay generated sequence data from the DNA of cultured CD4+ T cells. TCRdb analysed the PCR reads with MiXCR anew, one entry per CDR3 protein. The sample includes fewer than 8,000 distinct CDR3 sequences, roughly 49% seen only once; the top ten take around 56%. This clonotype was sampled from a human donor in good health. The sequenced sample consisted of CD4+ T cells from blood, cultured in vitro. The V gene is TRBV7-7, the J gene TRBJ2-2; possibly TRBD2 for D (6 bases). The DNA of the CDR3 is TGTGCCAGCAGCTCTACCCCCTGGGGGGTTAGCACCGGGGAGCTGTTTTTT. Amino acids: CASSSTPWGVSTGELFF. The variable domain in full, completed from reference TRBV7-7 and TRBJ2-2, reads GAGVSQSPRYKVTKRGQDVTLRCDPISSHATLYWYQQALGQGPEFLTYFNYEAQPDKSGLPSDRFSAERPEGSISTLTIQRTEQRDSAMYRCASSSTPWGVSTGELFFGEGSRLTVL.